The T cell receptor (beta chain) under discussion was sequenced for a study of CD8+ T cells in alopecia areata. RNA extraction and reverse transcription yielded cDNA as sequencing template. Assay used: immunoSEQ multiplex PCR; TCRdb lists only in-frame clones, some missing. The sample carries about 300,000 clones, roughly 60% recorded once. This CDR3 spans 16 amino acids. The germline V gene has CDR1 LNHDA and CDR2 SQIVND (reference sequence). With V trimmed by 6 bases and J by 7 bases, 12 bases remained unmatched. As for treatment: oral pan-JAK inhibitor, 5-10 mg twice daily. The investigators collected lesional scalp punch biopsies and peripheral blood from alopecia areata patients.

Source: CD4+ T cells sorted from blood, taken at week 24, from a patient treated with tofacitinib. This chain uses TRBV19 with TRBJ2-1; TRBD2 agrees at 10 bases. This clonotype was sampled from a human donor with alopecia areata. This chain's CDR3 is CASSKERGGPLNEQFF. As DNA, the CDR3 is TGTGCCAGTAGCAAGGAGCGGGGGGGCCCACTTAATGAGCAGTTCTTC.